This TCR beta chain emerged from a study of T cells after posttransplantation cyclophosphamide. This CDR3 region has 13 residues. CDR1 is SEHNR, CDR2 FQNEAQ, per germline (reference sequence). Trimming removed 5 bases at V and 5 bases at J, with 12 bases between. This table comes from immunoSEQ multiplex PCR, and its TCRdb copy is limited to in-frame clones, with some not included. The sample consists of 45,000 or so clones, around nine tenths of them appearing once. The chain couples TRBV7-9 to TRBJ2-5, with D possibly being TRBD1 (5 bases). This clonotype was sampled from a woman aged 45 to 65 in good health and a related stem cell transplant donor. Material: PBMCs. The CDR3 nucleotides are TGTGCCAGCAGCAACCTACAGGAGGAGACCCAGTACTTC. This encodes CASSNLQEETQYF.